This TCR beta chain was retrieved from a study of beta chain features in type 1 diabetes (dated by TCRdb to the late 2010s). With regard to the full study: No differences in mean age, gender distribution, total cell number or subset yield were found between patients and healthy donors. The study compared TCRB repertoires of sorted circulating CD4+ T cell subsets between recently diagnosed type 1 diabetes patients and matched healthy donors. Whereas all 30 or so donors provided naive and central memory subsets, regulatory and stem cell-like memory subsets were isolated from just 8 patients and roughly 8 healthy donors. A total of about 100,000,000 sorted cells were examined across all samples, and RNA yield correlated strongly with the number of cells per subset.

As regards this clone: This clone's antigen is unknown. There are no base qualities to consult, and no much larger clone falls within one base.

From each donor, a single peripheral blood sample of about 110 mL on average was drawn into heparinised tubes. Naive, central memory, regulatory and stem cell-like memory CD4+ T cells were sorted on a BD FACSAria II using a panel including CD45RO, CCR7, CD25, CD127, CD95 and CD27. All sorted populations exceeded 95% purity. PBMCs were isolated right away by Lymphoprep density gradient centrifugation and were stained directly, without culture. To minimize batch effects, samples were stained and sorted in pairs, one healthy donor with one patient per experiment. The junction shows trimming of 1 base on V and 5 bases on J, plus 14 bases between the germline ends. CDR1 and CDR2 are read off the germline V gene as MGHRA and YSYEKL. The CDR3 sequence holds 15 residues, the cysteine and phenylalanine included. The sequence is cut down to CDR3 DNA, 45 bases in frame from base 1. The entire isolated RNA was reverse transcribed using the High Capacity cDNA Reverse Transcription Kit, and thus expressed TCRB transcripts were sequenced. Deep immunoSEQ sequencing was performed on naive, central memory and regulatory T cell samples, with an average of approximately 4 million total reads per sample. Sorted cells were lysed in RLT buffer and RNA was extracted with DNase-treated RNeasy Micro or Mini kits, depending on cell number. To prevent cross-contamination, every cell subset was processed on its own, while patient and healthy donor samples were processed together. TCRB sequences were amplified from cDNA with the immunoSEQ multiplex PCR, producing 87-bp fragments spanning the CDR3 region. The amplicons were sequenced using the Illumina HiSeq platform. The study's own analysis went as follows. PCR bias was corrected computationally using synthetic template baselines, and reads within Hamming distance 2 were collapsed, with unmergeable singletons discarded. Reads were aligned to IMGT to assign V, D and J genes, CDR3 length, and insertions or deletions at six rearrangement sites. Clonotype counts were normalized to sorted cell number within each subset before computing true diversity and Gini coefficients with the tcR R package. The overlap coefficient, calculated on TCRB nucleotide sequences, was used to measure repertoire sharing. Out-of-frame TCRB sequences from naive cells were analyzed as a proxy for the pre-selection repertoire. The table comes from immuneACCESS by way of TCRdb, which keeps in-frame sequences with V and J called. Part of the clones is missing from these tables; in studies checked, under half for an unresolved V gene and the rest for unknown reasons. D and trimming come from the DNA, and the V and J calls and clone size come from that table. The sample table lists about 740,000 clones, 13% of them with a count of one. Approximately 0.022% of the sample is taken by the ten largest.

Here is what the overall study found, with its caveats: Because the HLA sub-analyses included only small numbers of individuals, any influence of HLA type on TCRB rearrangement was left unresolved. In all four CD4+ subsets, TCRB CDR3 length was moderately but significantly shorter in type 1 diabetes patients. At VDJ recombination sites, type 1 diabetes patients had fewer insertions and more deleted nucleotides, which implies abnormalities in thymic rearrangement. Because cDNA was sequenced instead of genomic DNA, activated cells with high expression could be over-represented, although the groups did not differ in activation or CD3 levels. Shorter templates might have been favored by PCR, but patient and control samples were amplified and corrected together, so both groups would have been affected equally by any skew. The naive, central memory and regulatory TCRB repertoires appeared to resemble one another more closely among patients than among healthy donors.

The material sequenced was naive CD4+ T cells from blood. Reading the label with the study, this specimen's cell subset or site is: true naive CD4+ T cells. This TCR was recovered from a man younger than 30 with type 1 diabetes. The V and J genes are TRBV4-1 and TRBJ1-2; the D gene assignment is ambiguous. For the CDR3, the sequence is CASSQAGGRGYGYTF. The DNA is TGCGCCAGCAGCCAAGCAGGAGGACGGGGATATGGCTACACCTTC.